This entry lists 15 T cell receptor beta chains sequenced from one sample in a study of control samples from healthy donors and cancer patients. TCRdb's table, derived via immunoSEQ multiplex PCR, lists solely in-frame clones and lacks some. The table has about 220,000 clones, just under 95% seen once. The specimen was blood. These TCRs come from a man in his forties or fifties in good health.

The J gene is TRBJ1-2, the V gene TRBV28, with a possible D match to TRBD1 (6 bases). CDR1 is MDHEN and CDR2 is SYDVKM in the germline V gene. The CDR3 spans 14 residues. V lost 6 bases, J lost 7 bases, and 18 bases lay in between. CDR3 loop: CASRPSGASLGYTF. CDR3 nucleotide sequence: TGTGCCAGCAGGCCTTCAGGGGCCTCTCTTGGCTACACCTTC.

This chain joins TRBV9 and TRBJ2-3; perhaps TRBD1 as D (5 bases). Germline V gives CDR1 SGDLS, CDR2 YYNGEE. CDR3 size: 11 residues. V gave up 4 bases and J gave up 14 bases, with 14 bases separating them. This CDR3 reads CASSSGKGTYF. The DNA for the CDR3 is TGTGCCAGCAGCTCAGGGAAGGGAACGTATTTT. Complete variable domain (other parts from reference TRBV9 and TRBJ2-3): DSGVTQTPKHLITATGQRVTLRCSPRSGDLSVYWYQQSLDQGLQFLIQYYNGEERAKGNILERFSAQQFPDLHSELNLSSLELGDSALYFCASSSGKGTYFGPGTRLTVL.

In the case of this clone: Other DNA sequences in the sample encode the same CDR3. The chain joins TRBV7-2 to TRBJ1-5; D unresolved. CDR1 and CDR2 from the germline V gene are SGHTA and FQGNSA. The CDR3 length is 14 residues. Trimming stripped 1 base from V and 3 bases from J, with 7 bases between. The CDR3 reads CASSLDRANQPQHF. For the CDR3, the DNA is TGTGCCAGCAGCTTAGATAGGGCCAATCAGCCCCAGCATTTT. The variable domain in full, with the rest retrieved from reference TRBV7-2 and TRBJ1-5, is GAGVSQSPSNKVTEKGKDVELRCDPISGHTALYWYRQSLGQGLEFLIYFQGNSAPDKSGLPSDRFSAERTGGSVSTLTIQRTQQEDSAVYLCASSLDRANQPQHFGDGTRLSIL.

The rearrangement uses TRBV6-5 and TRBJ1-1; a weak D match, TRBD1 (5 bases). The V end was cut by 5 bases, the J end by 5 bases, with 18 bases between. The V gene's germline CDR1 is MNHEY and CDR2 SVGAGI. This CDR3 comprises 15 residues. Here the CDR3 DNA reads TGTGCCAGCAGTCCGCGGGGAGGGGATGGTACTGAAGCTTTCTTT. Its protein is CASSPRGGDGTEAFF.

The J gene is TRBJ2-2, the V gene TRBV2; no clear D gene. The germline CDR1 and CDR2 sequences are SNHLY and FYNNEI. Trimming removed 1 base from V and 11 bases from J, with 11 bases in between. The CDR3 has 13 residues. The CDR3 protein is CASSEGHISELFF. The CDR3 region has the DNA TGTGCCAGCAGTGAAGGCCACATAAGTGAGCTGTTTTTT.

The chain joins TRBV11-2 to TRBJ1-5; D is ambiguous. The CDR3 spans 14 residues. Germline V lookup: CDR1 SGHAT, CDR2 FQNNGV. Trimming took off 1 base at V and 7 bases at J, with 11 bases between the two ends. CDR3 residues: CASSLGLVGQPQHF. CDR3 DNA: TGTGCCAGCAGCTTAGGTTTAGTAGGCCAGCCCCAGCATTTT.

The rearrangement uses TRBV28 and TRBJ1-5, with a weak D call TRBD1 (5 bases). This CDR3 comprises 13 residues. Trimming stripped 3 bases from V and 5 bases from J, with 8 bases between. Per germline, CDR1 MDHEN and CDR2 SYDVKM. This chain's CDR3 is CASSFPGHQPQHF. CDR3 sequence (DNA): TGTGCCAGCAGTTTTCCGGGGCATCAGCCCCAGCATTTT.

The V call is TRBV27, the J call TRBJ2-3; D uncertain. The CDR3 runs 13 residues. In germline, CDR1 is MNHEY, CDR2 SMNVEV (reference sequence). V lost 6 bases, J lost 1 base, and 8 bases lay in between. The CDR3 DNA follows: TGTGCCAGCAGACCCGGAGGCACAGATACGCAGTATTTT. Encoded protein: CASRPGGTDTQYF.

The rearrangement links TRBV5-4 to TRBJ2-2; TRBD2 matches at 8 bases. This CDR3 spans 17 amino acids. Germline V CDR1 and CDR2: SGHNT, YYREEE (reference sequence). The V and J ends lost 0 bases and 0 bases, in that order; junction bases with no gene match: 4. This CDR3 reads CASSLVRGGPNTGELFF. The CDR3 DNA follows: TGTGCCAGCAGCTTGGTACGCGGGGGGCCGAACACCGGGGAGCTGTTTTTT.

J is TRBJ2-3 and V is TRBV6-1; D uncertain. Germline V CDR1 and CDR2: MNHNS, SASEGT. The V gene lost 3 bases and the J gene lost 6 bases, with 7 bases spanning the gap. This CDR3 region has 12 residues. The DNA for the CDR3 is TGTGCCAGCAGTGACTACACCGATACGCAGTATTTT. Translated: CASSDYTDTQYF.

The chain recombines TRBV6-5 with TRBJ2-3; 12 bases are shared with TRBD2. Germline assignment: CDR1 MNHEY and CDR2 SVGAGI. The CDR3 sequence is 16 residues long. With V trimmed by 4 bases and J by 2 bases, 4 bases remained unmatched. In nucleotides, the CDR3 is TGTGCCAGCAGTTTCGCTAGCGGGGGGGCCACAGATACGCAGTATTTT. It codes for CASSFASGGATDTQYF.

This clone was seen once. This chain connects TRBV7-6 to TRBJ2-2; 7 positions agree with TRBD2. The CDR3 is 15 residues long. Germline V lookup: CDR1 SGHVS, CDR2 FNYEAQ. Trimming took 5 bases from V and 5 from J; bases not matched to a gene: 8. Here the CDR3 reads CASSPRVGGTGELFF. The CDR3 DNA reads as TGTGCCAGCAGCCCCCGGGTGGGAGGGACCGGGGAGCTGTTTTTT.

V gene TRBV11-2 combines with J gene TRBJ2-2, with 7 bases matching TRBD1. Germline loops: CDR1 SGHAT, CDR2 FQNNGV. This CDR3 is 16 amino acids long. J gave up 1 base and V 2 bases, and 4 bases lay outside the gene matches. The DNA for the CDR3 is TGTGCCAGCAGCTTATTCGGGACAGTGAACACCGGGGAGCTGTTTTTT. Amino acids: CASSLFGTVNTGELFF.

The chain combines TRBV29-1 with TRBJ2-1, with D unresolved. Trimming removed 6 bases at V and 8 bases at J, with 17 bases between. The CDR3 totals 13 residues. Germline CDR1 SQVTM, CDR2 ANQGSEA. CDR3 amino acids: CSVRPDPAYEQFF. In DNA form, the CDR3 reads TGCAGCGTCCGGCCCGATCCGGCCTATGAGCAGTTCTTC.

The V gene is TRBV10-3, the J gene TRBJ1-2; 7 bases align to TRBD1. The V and J ends lost 10 bases and 6 bases, in that order; junction bases with no gene match: 8. The CDR3 sequence is 12 residues long. Per the germline V gene, CDR1 is ENHRY and CDR2 is SYGVKD. CDR3 sequence reads: CATRPTGNGYTF. CDR3 bases: TGTGCCACCCGACCGACAGGGAATGGCTACACCTTC.